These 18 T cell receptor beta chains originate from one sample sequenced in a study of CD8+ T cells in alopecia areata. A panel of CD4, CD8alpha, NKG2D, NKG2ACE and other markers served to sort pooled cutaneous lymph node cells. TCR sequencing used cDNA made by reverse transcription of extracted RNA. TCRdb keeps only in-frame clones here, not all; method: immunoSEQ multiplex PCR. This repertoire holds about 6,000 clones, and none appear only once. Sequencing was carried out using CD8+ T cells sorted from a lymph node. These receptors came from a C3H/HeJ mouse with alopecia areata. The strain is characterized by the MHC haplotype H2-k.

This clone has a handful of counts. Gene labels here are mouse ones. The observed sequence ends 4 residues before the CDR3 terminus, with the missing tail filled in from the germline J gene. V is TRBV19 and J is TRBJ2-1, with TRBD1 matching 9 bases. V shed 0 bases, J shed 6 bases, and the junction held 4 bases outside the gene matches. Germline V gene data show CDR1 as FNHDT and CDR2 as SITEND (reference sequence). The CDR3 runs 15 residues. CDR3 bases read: TGTGCCAGCAGTATAGTCCGGGACAGGGCTGCT. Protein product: CASSIVRDRAA. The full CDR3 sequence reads CASSIVRDRAAEQFF. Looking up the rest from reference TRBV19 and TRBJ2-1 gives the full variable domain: GGIITQTPKFLIGQEGQKLTLKCQQNFNHDTMYWYRQDSGKGLRLIYYSITENDLQKGDLSEGYDASREKKSSFSLTVTSAQKNEMAVFLCASSIVRDRAAEQFFGPGTRLTVL.

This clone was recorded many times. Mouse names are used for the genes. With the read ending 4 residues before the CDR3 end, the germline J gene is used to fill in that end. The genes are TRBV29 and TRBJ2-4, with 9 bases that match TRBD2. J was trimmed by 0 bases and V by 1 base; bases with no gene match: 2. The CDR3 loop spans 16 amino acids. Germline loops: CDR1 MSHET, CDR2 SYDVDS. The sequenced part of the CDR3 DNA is TGTGCTAGCAGTTTATTGGACTGGGGAAGTCAAAAC. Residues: CASSLLDWGSQN. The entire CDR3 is CASSLLDWGSQNTLYF.

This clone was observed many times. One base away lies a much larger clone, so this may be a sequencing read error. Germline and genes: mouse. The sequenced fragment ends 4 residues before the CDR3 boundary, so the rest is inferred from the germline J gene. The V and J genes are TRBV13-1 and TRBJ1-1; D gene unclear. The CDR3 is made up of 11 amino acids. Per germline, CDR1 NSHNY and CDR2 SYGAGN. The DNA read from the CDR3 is TGTGCCAGCAGTGACAGAACA. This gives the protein CASSDRT. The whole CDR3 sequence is CASSDRTEVFF.

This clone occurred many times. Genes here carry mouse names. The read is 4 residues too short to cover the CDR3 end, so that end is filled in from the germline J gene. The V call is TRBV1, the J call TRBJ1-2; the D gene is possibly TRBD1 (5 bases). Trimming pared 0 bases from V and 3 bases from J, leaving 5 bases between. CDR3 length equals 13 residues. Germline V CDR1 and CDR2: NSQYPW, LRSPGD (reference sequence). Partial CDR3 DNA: TGCACCTGCAGTGCAGACAGGGACTCC. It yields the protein CTCSADRDS. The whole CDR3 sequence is CTCSADRDSDYTF.

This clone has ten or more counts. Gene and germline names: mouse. This chain's CDR3 is CASGAWRQGAFAETLYF. CDR3 DNA (partial): TGTGCCAGCGGTGCTTGGCGACAGGGGGCTTTTGCAGAA. The rearrangement joins TRBV13-2 to TRBJ2-3; 10 positions agree with TRBD1. The read halts 4 residues ahead of the CDR3 end, with the missing end drawn from the germline J gene. Losses at the gene ends were 3 bases for V and 2 bases for J; bases not matched to a gene: 9. Germline values: CDR1 NNHNN, CDR2 SYGAGS (reference sequence). This CDR3 region has 17 residues.

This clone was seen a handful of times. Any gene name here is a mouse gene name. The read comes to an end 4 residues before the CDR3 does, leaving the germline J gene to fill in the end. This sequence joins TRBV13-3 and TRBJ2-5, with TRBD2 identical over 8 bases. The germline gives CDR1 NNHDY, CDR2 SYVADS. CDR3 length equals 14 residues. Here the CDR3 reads CASRVGGGRDTQYF. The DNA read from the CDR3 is TGTGCCAGCAGAGTGGGGGGGGGTCGCGAC.

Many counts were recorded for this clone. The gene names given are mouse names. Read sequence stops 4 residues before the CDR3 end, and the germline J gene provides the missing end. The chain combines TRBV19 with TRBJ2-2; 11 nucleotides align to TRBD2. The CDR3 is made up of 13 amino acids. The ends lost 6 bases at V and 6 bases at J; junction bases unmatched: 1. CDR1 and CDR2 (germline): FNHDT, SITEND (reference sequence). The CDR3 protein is CASNWGGAGQLYF. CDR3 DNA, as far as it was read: TGTGCCAGCAACTGGGGGGGCGCCGGG.

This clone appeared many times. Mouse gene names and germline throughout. Partial CDR3 DNA: TGCACCTGCAGTGCAGATCACAGGGGGGGGGAC. This encodes CTCSADHRGGD. In full, the CDR3 is CTCSADHRGGDTQYF. This chain links TRBV1 with TRBJ2-5; TRBD1 might be the D (8 bases). Read data end 4 residues before the CDR3 end; the end is taken from the germline J gene. Germline V gene sequence: CDR1 NSQYPW, CDR2 LRSPGD (reference sequence). The CDR3 loop spans 15 amino acids.

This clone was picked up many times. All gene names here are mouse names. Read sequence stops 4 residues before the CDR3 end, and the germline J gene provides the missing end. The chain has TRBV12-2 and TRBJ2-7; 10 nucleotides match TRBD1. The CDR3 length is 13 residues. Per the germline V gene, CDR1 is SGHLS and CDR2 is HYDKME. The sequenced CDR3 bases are TGTGCCAGCTCTCTCGGGACAGGGGAT. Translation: CASSLGTGD. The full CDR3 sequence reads CASSLGTGDEQYF.

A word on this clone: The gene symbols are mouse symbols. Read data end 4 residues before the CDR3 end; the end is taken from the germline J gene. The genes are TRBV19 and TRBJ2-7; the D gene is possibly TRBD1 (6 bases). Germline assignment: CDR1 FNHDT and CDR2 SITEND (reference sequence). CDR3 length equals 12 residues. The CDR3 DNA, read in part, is TGTGCCAGCAGTCTCGGGACATAT. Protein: CASSLGTY. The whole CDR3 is CASSLGTYEQYF.

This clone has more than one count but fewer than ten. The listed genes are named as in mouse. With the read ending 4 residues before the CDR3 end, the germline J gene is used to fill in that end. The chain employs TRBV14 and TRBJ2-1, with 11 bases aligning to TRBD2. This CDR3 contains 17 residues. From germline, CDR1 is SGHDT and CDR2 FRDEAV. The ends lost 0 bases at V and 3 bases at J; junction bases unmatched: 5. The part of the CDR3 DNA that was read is TGTGCCAGCAGTTTCTTGGACTGGGGGGTCCTCTATGCT. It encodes CASSFLDWGVLYA. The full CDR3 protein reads CASSFLDWGVLYAEQFF.

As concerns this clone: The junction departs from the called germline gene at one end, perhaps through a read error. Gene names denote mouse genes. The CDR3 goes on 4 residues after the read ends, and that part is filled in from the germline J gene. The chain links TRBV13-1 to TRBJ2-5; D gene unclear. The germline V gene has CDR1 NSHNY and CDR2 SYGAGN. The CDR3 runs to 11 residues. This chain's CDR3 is CASGDADTQYF. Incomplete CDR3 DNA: TGTGCCAGCGGTGATGCTGAC.

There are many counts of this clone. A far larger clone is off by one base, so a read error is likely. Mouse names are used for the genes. The CDR3 bases that were read are TGTGCCAGCAGTGATGCACAGGGGAACACA. Translating gives CASSDAQGNT. The entire CDR3 protein is CASSDAQGNTEVFF. This sequence joins TRBV13-1 and TRBJ1-1, with a possible D match to TRBD1 (6 bases). The read terminates 4 residues ahead of where the CDR3 ends, so the germline J gene completes it. Germline values: CDR1 NSHNY, CDR2 SYGAGN. The CDR3 is 14 residues long. V was trimmed by 0 bases and J by 1 base, leaving 7 bases between them.

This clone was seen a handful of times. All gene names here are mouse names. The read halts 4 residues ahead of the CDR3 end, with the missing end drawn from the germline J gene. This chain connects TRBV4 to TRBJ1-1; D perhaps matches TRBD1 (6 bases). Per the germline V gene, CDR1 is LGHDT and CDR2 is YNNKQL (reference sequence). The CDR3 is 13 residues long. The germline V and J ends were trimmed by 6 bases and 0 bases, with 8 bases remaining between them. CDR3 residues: CASRQGANTEVFF. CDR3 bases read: TGTGCCAGCAGACAGGGTGCAAACACA.

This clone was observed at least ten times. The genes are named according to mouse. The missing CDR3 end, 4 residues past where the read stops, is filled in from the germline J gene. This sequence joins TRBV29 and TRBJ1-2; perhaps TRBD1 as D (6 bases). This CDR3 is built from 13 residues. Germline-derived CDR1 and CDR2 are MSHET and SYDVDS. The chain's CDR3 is CASSLSQGTDYTF. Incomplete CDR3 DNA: TGTGCTAGCAGTTTATCCCAGGGGACC.

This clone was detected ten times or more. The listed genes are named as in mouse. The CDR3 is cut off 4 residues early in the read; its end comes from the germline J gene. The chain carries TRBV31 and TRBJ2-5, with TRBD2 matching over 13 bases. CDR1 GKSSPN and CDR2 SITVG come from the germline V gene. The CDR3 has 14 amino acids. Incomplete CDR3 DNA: TGTGCCTGGAGCGGACTGGGGGGGCCGGAC. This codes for CAWSGLGGPD. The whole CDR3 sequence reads CAWSGLGGPDTQYF.

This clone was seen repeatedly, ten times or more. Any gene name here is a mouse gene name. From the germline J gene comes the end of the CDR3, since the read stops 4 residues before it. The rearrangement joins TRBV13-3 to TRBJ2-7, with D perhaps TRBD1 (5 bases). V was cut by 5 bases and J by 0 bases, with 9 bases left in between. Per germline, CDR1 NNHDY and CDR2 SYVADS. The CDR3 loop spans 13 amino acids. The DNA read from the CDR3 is TGTGCCAGCAGCACAGGTAGCTCCTAT. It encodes CASSTGSSY. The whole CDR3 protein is CASSTGSSYEQYF.

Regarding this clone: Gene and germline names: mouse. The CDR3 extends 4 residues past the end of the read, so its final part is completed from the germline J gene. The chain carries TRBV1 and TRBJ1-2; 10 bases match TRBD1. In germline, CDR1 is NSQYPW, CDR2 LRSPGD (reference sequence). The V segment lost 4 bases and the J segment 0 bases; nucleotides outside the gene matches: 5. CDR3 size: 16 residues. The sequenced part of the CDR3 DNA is TGCACCTGCAGTGGGAGGGGGACAGGGGCAAACTCC. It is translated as CTCSGRGTGANS. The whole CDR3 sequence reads CTCSGRGTGANSDYTF. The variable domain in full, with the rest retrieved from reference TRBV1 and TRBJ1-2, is VTLLEQNPRWRLVPRGQAVNLRCILKNSQYPWMSWYQQDLQKQLQWLFTLRSPGDKEVKSLPGADYLATRVTDTELRLQVANMSQGRTLYCTCSGRGTGANSDYTFGSGTRLLVI.